Below, 27 T cell receptor beta chains from the same sample are listed, as sequenced in a study of T cell responses to AZD1222 COVID-19 vaccine. The data were produced by immunoSEQ multiplex PCR, yet TCRdb's version contains in-frame clones alone and is incomplete. The sample consists of around 95,000 clones, 85% to 90% of them appearing once. This material consisted of peripheral blood, taken on day 0 of AZD1222 vaccination. The receptors were gathered from an adult in good health.

This chain links TRBV28 with TRBJ2-7; possible D gene TRBD2, 6 bases. The germline CDR1 and CDR2 sequences are MDHEN and SYDVKM. V was trimmed by 3 bases and J by 2 bases, leaving 14 bases between them. CDR3 length: 15 residues. The CDR3 protein is CASSFGRAGTYEQYF. The CDR3 nucleotides are TGTGCCAGCAGTTTTGGGAGAGCGGGTACCTACGAGCAGTACTTC.

The chain employs TRBV19 and TRBJ2-1, with TRBD1 matching 9 bases. The CDR3 length is 17 residues. J was trimmed by 5 bases and V by 0 bases; bases with no gene match: 8. Per germline, CDR1 LNHDA and CDR2 SQIVND (reference sequence). The CDR3 is CASSIDPATGGDNEQFF. In nucleotides, the CDR3 is TGTGCCAGTAGTATAGACCCTGCTACAGGGGGCGACAATGAGCAGTTCTTC. Filled out from reference TRBV19 and TRBJ2-1, the complete variable domain reads DGGITQSPKYLFRKEGQNVTLSCEQNLNHDAMYWYRQDPGQGLRLIYYSQIVNDFQKGDIAEGYSVSREKKESFPLTVTSAQKNPTAFYLCASSIDPATGGDNEQFFGPGTRLTVL.

The J gene is TRBJ1-2, the V gene TRBV2, with 8 bases aligning to TRBD1. CDR1 and CDR2 (germline): SNHLY, FYNNEI. This CDR3 has 14 amino acids. V was pared by 7 bases and J by 2 bases, with 6 bases of the junction left unmatched. The CDR3 reads CASNPGQGNYGYTF. CDR3 nucleotide sequence: TGTGCCAGCAATCCCGGACAGGGCAACTATGGCTACACCTTC.

This clone was picked up a small number of times. The rearrangement uses TRBV15 and TRBJ2-7, with TRBD1 matching 11 bases. V trimming: 5 bases; J trimming: 6 bases; junction bases outside the gene matches: 12. The germline V gene has CDR1 LNHNV and CDR2 YYDKDF (reference sequence). CDR3 length: 16 amino acids. This CDR3 reads CATSVSPGTGGGEQYF. The CDR3 bases are TGTGCCACCAGCGTTTCCCCCGGGACAGGGGGAGGCGAGCAGTACTTC.

Written as DNA, the CDR3 is TGTGCCAGCAGCATGGGACTAGCGGGAGCTAAAAATGAGCAGTTCTTC. It specifies CASSMGLAGAKNEQFF. V usage is TRBV7-2 and J usage is TRBJ2-1, with TRBD2 matching over 14 bases. Germline V gene lookup returns CDR1 SGHTA and CDR2 FQGNSA. V lost 5 bases to trimming and J lost 7 bases; unmatched junction nucleotides: 7. The CDR3 runs to 16 residues.

The chain joins TRBV10-1 to TRBJ2-7, with D maybe TRBD2 (5 bases). Germline CDR1 reads WNHNN; CDR2 reads SYGVQD (reference sequence). The ends were cut back, 6 bases at V and 4 bases at J, with 19 bases in the middle. The CDR3 is made up of 15 amino acids. CDR3 sequence: CASREDPCDWYEQYF. The CDR3 DNA follows: TGCGCCAGCAGGGAGGACCCCTGCGATTGGTACGAGCAGTACTTC.

The rearrangement links TRBV6-1 to TRBJ2-6; D could derive from TRBD1 or TRBD2 (5 bases each). The CDR3 runs 13 residues. The germline CDR1 and CDR2 sequences are MNHNS and SASEGT. V gave up 1 base and J gave up 12 bases, with 10 bases separating them. The CDR3 sequence is CASSEGRGSVLTF. CDR3 nucleotides: TGTGCCAGCAGTGAAGGACGGGGCAGCGTCCTGACTTTC.

The V and J genes are TRBV5-1 and TRBJ1-4; D gene uncertain. The V and J ends lost 3 bases and 4 bases respectively, with 13 bases between them. The CDR3 is 15 amino acids. The V gene's germline CDR1 is SGHRS and CDR2 YFSETQ. The chain's CDR3 is CASSWASSSNEKLFF. In DNA, the CDR3 is TGCGCCAGCAGCTGGGCTTCGAGTAGTAATGAAAAACTGTTTTTT. The full variable domain, rest sourced from reference TRBV5-1 and TRBJ1-4, is KAGVTQTPRYLIKTRGQQVTLSCSPISGHRSVSWYQQTPGQGLQFLFEYFSETQRNKGNFPGRFSGRQFSNSRSEMNVSTLELGDSALYLCASSWASSSNEKLFFGSGTQLSVL.

J is TRBJ1-1 and V is TRBV19; the D gene is possibly TRBD1 (6 bases). Germline loops: CDR1 LNHDA, CDR2 SQIVND (reference sequence). V was trimmed by 3 bases and J by 4 bases, leaving 12 bases between them. CDR3 length equals 14 residues. The CDR3 is CASSIGQQTTEAFF. As DNA, the CDR3 is TGTGCCAGTAGTATTGGACAGCAAACCACTGAAGCTTTCTTT.

In DNA form, the CDR3 reads TGTGCCAGCAGCTCCAGGGAGGGTGCAGATACGCAGTATTTT. Translated, it gives CASSSREGADTQYF. The rearrangement uses TRBV5-4 and TRBJ2-3; 7 bases match TRBD2. The CDR3 has 14 amino acids. Germline-derived CDR1 and CDR2 are SGHNT and YYREEE (reference sequence). Germline trimming cut 3 bases from V and 4 bases from J; bases unmatched to any gene: 5.

CDR3 nucleotides: TGTGCCAGTAGTATCAGCGCTAGCGGGAACACCGGGGAGCTGTTTTTT. Protein: CASSISASGNTGELFF. This chain joins TRBV19 and TRBJ2-2; TRBD2 agrees at 7 bases. CDR1 is LNHDA, CDR2 SQIVND, per germline (reference sequence). This CDR3 spans 16 amino acids. V dropped 3 bases and J dropped 1; count of bases not matched to a gene: 5.

V is TRBV24-1 and J is TRBJ2-5, with unresolved D. V dropped 1 base and J dropped 1 base, with 12 bases sitting between them. The CDR3 loop spans 16 amino acids. From germline, CDR1 is KGHDR and CDR2 SFDVKD. CDR3 bases: TGTGCCACCAGTGATTTCGGTGGTACAGCCCAAGAGACCCAGTACTTC. It yields the protein CATSDFGGTAQETQYF.

This chain uses TRBV27 with TRBJ2-3, with 8 bases matching TRBD2. CDR1 is MNHEY and CDR2 is SMNVEV in the germline V gene (reference sequence). This CDR3 region has 20 residues. V was clipped by 6 bases and J by 3 bases; unmatched bases: 23. The CDR3 sequence is CASRTVGRGSGRGGTDTQYF. CDR3 nucleotide sequence: TGTGCCAGCAGGACCGTAGGACGGGGGAGCGGGAGAGGAGGAACAGATACGCAGTATTTT.

This clone was seen only once. The chain links TRBV28 to TRBJ1-5; TRBD1 matches at 10 bases. The CDR3 has 15 amino acids. The germline gives CDR1 MDHEN, CDR2 SYDVKM. V trimming: 11 bases; J trimming: 2 bases; junction bases outside the gene matches: 9. CDR3 bases: TGTGCCTTACGGACAGGGGGAGGAGGCAATCAGCCCCAGCATTTT. Translated, it gives CALRTGGGGNQPQHF.

V usage is TRBV5-1 and J usage is TRBJ1-1; TRBD1 might be the D (6 bases). This CDR3 is built from 14 residues. CDR1 is SGHRS and CDR2 is YFSETQ in the germline V gene. V gave up 3 bases and J gave up 5 bases, with 14 bases separating them. The CDR3 sequence is CASSWDWGRTEAFF. The CDR3, as DNA: TGCGCCAGCAGCTGGGACTGGGGGCGGACTGAAGCTTTCTTT.

The rearrangement joins TRBV7-9 to TRBJ2-7, with 7 bases aligning to TRBD1. J was trimmed by 3 bases and V by 6 bases; bases with no gene match: 5. The CDR3 is made up of 13 amino acids. The germline V gene encodes CDR1 SEHNR and CDR2 FQNEAQ (reference sequence). CDR3 in amino acids: CASRRDSFYEQYF. As DNA, the CDR3 is TGTGCCAGCAGGAGGGACAGCTTCTACGAGCAGTACTTC.

This clone has just one count. The chain employs TRBV19 and TRBJ2-7; D possibly corresponds to TRBD2 (5 bases). This CDR3 has 16 residues. V was trimmed by 1 base and J by 3 bases, leaving 16 bases between them. The germline CDR1 and CDR2 sequences are LNHDA and SQIVND (reference sequence). The CDR3 DNA reads as TGTGCCAGTAGTATAGCCGTTAGAGGGAGACACTACGAGCAGTACTTC. Translating it yields CASSIAVRGRHYEQYF. The variable domain in full, completed from reference TRBV19 and TRBJ2-7, reads DGGITQSPKYLFRKEGQNVTLSCEQNLNHDAMYWYRQDPGQGLRLIYYSQIVNDFQKGDIAEGYSVSREKKESFPLTVTSAQKNPTAFYLCASSIAVRGRHYEQYFGPGTRLTVT.

The gene calls are TRBV6-5 and TRBJ1-2; weak D call: TRBD1 (6 bases). The CDR3 length is 13 residues. The V and J ends lost 7 bases and 5 bases respectively, with 14 bases between them. Germline assignment: CDR1 MNHEY and CDR2 SVGAGI. In nucleotides, the CDR3 is TGTGCCAGCACTGGACAGTTACATTATGGCTACACCTTC. Translation: CASTGQLHYGYTF.

The chain combines TRBV6-5 with TRBJ1-6; 8 bases are a match to TRBD1. The CDR3 is 15 residues long. The germline CDR1 and CDR2 sequences are MNHEY and SVGAGI. V lost 6 bases and J lost 7; bases outside the gene matches: 8. CDR3 protein: CASSQGQARNSPLHF. In DNA, the CDR3 is TGTGCCAGCAGCCAGGGACAGGCCAGGAATTCACCCCTCCACTTT.

As for this clone: Within the sample, other DNA sequences also encode this same CDR3. J is TRBJ2-3 and V is TRBV7-3, with D possibly called TRBD1 or TRBD2 (6 bases each). CDR1 is SGHTA, CDR2 FQGTGA, per germline. The CDR3 spans 15 residues. Trimming removed 2 bases at V and 0 bases at J, with 9 bases between. The CDR3 bases are TGTGCCAGCAGCTTACTAGGGGGGAGCACAGATACGCAGTATTTT. It yields the protein CASSLLGGSTDTQYF.

The chain couples TRBV30 to TRBJ2-2, with TRBD2 matching 10 bases. There are 14 residues in the CDR3. The trim removed 3 bases at V and 3 bases at J, leaving 1 base unmatched. Germline V gives CDR1 GTSNPN, CDR2 SVGIG (reference sequence). The CDR3 DNA is TGTGCCTGGAGAAGCGGGAGGGACACCGGGGAGCTGTTTTTT. This gives the protein CAWRSGRDTGELFF.

The chain is built from TRBV19 and TRBJ1-2; 8 nucleotides match TRBD1. Germline V CDR1 and CDR2: LNHDA, SQIVND (reference sequence). V shed 4 bases and J 4 bases; nucleotides not matched to a gene: 8. This CDR3 contains 15 residues. The CDR3 spells CASSNPDRATYGYTF. The CDR3, as DNA: TGTGCCAGTAGTAACCCGGACAGGGCTACCTATGGCTACACCTTC.

The CDR3 spells CASSYSVTGETEAFF. CDR3 in DNA: TGTGCCAGCAGTTACTCGGTCACAGGGGAAACTGAAGCTTTCTTT. V is TRBV6-5 and J is TRBJ1-1; 7 bases line up with TRBD1. The V segment lost 0 bases and the J segment 5 bases; nucleotides outside the gene matches: 6. This CDR3 contains 15 residues. Germline V gene data show CDR1 as MNHEY and CDR2 as SVGAGI.

In DNA form, the CDR3 reads TGTGCCAGCTCATCGATCCAGACAGGGGAAGACGAGCAGTACTTC. Its protein product is CASSSIQTGEDEQYF. The chain links TRBV18 to TRBJ2-7, with TRBD1 matching over 8 bases. This CDR3 contains 15 residues. CDR1 and CDR2 (germline): KGHSH, LQKENI. The junction had 11 bases not matched to a gene; V was cut back by 5 bases and J by 5 bases.

The V gene is TRBV2, the J gene TRBJ2-6; D gene ambiguous. Per germline, CDR1 SNHLY and CDR2 FYNNEI. This CDR3 region has 15 residues. The germline V and J ends were trimmed by 6 bases and 2 bases, with 11 bases remaining between them. The CDR3 reads CASRANPTGANVLTF. The CDR3 DNA reads as TGTGCCAGCAGAGCAAACCCAACTGGGGCCAACGTCCTGACTTTC.

The chain links TRBV4-2 to TRBJ1-2; D uncertain. V was shortened by 5 bases and J by 8 bases, with 18 bases between the two germline ends. The CDR3 runs 14 residues. Germline-derived CDR1 and CDR2 are LGHNA and YNFKEQ. This CDR3 reads CASSREDSTGGYTF. Here the CDR3 DNA reads TGTGCCAGCAGCAGAGAGGACTCAACCGGGGGCTACACCTTC.

J is TRBJ2-7 and V is TRBV7-8, with D tentatively TRBD1 (6 bases). The ends were cut back, 3 bases at V and 5 bases at J, with 11 bases in the middle. Germline CDR1 and CDR2: SGHVS and FQNEAQ. The length of the CDR3 is 13 residues. CDR3 in amino acids: CASSFPGVHEQYF. The CDR3 nucleotides read TGTGCCAGCAGCTTTCCAGGGGTTCACGAGCAGTACTTC. The full variable domain, completed using reference TRBV7-8 and TRBJ2-7, is GAGVSQSPRYKVAKRGQDVALRCDPISGHVSLFWYQQALGQGPEFLTYFQNEAQLDKSGLPSDRFFAERPEGSVSTLKIQRTQQEDSAVYLCASSFPGVHEQYFGPGTRLTVT.